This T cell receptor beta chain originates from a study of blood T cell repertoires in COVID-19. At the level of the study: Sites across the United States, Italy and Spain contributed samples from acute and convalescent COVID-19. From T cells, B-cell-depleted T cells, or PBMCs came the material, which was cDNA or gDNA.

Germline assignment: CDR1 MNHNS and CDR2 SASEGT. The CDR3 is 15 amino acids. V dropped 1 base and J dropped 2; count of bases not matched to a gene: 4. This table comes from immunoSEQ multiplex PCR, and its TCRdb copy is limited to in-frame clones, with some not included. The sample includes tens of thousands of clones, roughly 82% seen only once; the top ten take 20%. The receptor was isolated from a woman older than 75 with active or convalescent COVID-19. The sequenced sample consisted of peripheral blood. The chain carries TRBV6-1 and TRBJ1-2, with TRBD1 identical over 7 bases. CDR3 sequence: CASSEDRGINYGYTF. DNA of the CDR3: TGTGCCAGCAGTGAAGACAGGGGTATAAACTATGGCTACACCTTC.